The 21 T cell receptor beta chains below were found in one sample sequenced in a study of T cell responses to AZD1222 COVID-19 vaccine. Sequencing used immunoSEQ multiplex PCR; TCRdb keeps in-frame clones, though not all of them. The listing contains 150,000 or so clones. The sample taken for sequencing was peripheral blood. The receptors derive from an adult in good health.

The V and J genes are TRBV5-1 and TRBJ1-1; 10 bases are shared with TRBD1. The germline V gene encodes CDR1 SGHRS and CDR2 YFSETQ. V gave up 2 bases and J gave up 5 bases; unmatched junction bases: 15. The CDR3 runs 18 residues. The CDR3: CASSFLGQGPGGGTEAFF. The DNA for the CDR3 is TGCGCCAGCAGCTTTCTGGGACAGGGGCCGGGTGGAGGGACTGAAGCTTTCTTT.

V and J are TRBV19 and TRBJ2-4, with 9 bases lining up with TRBD1. With V trimmed by 5 bases and J by 0 bases, 11 bases remained unmatched. Germline V gene sequence: CDR1 LNHDA, CDR2 SQIVND (reference sequence). This CDR3 has 18 residues. CDR3 loop: CASSPSRTGVLAKNIQYF. The CDR3 coding sequence is TGTGCCAGTAGTCCCTCGCGGACAGGGGTACTAGCCAAAAACATTCAGTACTTC.

The chain recombines TRBV7-2 with TRBJ1-1; D is uncertain. Germline-derived CDR1 and CDR2 are SGHTA and FQGNSA. Trimming stripped 1 base from V and 5 bases from J, with 23 bases between. The CDR3 sequence is 18 residues long. The CDR3 bases are TGTGCCAGCAGCTTAGTATCGCGAATTGGCAGTCTCGGGACTGAAGCTTTCTTT. Residues: CASSLVSRIGSLGTEAFF.

The chain has TRBV6-5 and TRBJ2-6, with D possibly TRBD2 on 6 matching bases. V lost 11 bases and J 0 bases, leaving 11 bases between the germline ends. The CDR3 is made up of 14 amino acids. The germline V gene has CDR1 MNHEY and CDR2 SVGAGI. The CDR3 protein is CAGRRSSGANVLTF. CDR3 in DNA: TGTGCCGGGAGGCGAAGCTCTGGGGCCAACGTCCTGACTTTC.

This chain joins TRBV10-3 and TRBJ1-1, with D hard to call. Germline loops: CDR1 ENHRY, CDR2 SYGVKD. The CDR3 sequence is 13 residues long. The V and J ends lost 11 bases and 0 bases respectively, with 13 bases between them. Here the CDR3 reads CASSGVLNTEAFF. CDR3 nucleotides: TGTGCCTCGTCCGGCGTACTGAACACTGAAGCTTTCTTT.

The J gene is TRBJ1-1, the V gene TRBV30, with D unclear. Trimming cost V 0 bases and J 2 bases, with 13 bases left between them. This CDR3 is 15 amino acids long. Germline-derived CDR1 and CDR2 are GTSNPN and SVGIG (reference sequence). The CDR3, as DNA: TGTGCCTGGAGTGTAAGGCGGTCCTTCAACACTGAAGCTTTCTTT. This encodes CAWSVRRSFNTEAFF.

The V call is TRBV5-1, the J call TRBJ1-1; 10 bases line up with TRBD1. There are 15 residues in the CDR3. V trimming: 4 bases; J trimming: 4 bases; junction bases outside the gene matches: 7. In germline, CDR1 is SGHRS, CDR2 YFSETQ. The CDR3 loop reads CASSRDRGRITEAFF. The CDR3 DNA sequence: TGCGCCAGCAGCCGCGACAGGGGGCGCATCACTGAAGCTTTCTTT.

The chain employs TRBV29-1 and TRBJ1-2; D is unresolved. Trimming removed 5 bases at V and 0 bases at J, with 13 bases between. CDR3 length: 14 residues. Germline V CDR1 and CDR2: SQVTM, ANQGSEA. CDR3 protein: CSVIQREPNYGYTF. The CDR3, as DNA: TGCAGCGTTATCCAACGGGAGCCTAACTATGGCTACACCTTC.

This chain connects TRBV4-2 to TRBJ1-6, with 9 bases lining up with TRBD1. The CDR3 contains 16 residues. V shed 3 bases, J shed 7 bases, and the junction held 7 bases outside the gene matches. CDR1 and CDR2 (germline): LGHNA, YNFKEQ. CDR3 sequence (DNA): TGTGCCAGCAGCCAGGCCACCGGGACAGGGAATTCACCCCTCCACTTT. Amino acid sequence: CASSQATGTGNSPLHF.

This chain joins TRBV11-3 and TRBJ1-3; D unclear. Trimming pared 1 base from V and 0 bases from J, leaving 4 bases between. The V gene's germline CDR1 is SGHNT and CDR2 YENEEA. The CDR3 sequence is 14 residues long. The DNA for the CDR3 is TGTGCCAGCAGCTTAGTGAGCTCTGGAAACACCATATATTTT. Its protein is CASSLVSSGNTIYF. The whole variable domain, remainder taken from reference TRBV11-3 and TRBJ1-3, is EAGVVQSPRYKIIEKKQPVAFWCNPISGHNTLYWYLQNLGQGPELLIRYENEEAVDDSQLPKDRFSAERLKGVDSTLKIQPAELGDSAVYLCASSLVSSGNTIYFGEGSWLTVV.

This chain joins TRBV27 and TRBJ1-2, with D possibly matching TRBD1 (6 bases). CDR1 and CDR2 (germline): MNHEY, SMNVEV (reference sequence). The CDR3 contains 17 residues. The V end was cut by 2 bases, the J end by 4 bases, with 20 bases between. The CDR3 DNA is TGTGCCAGCAGTTTAAGGGGGTCGGGGGAGCGTTCCTATGGCTACACCTTC. Translated: CASSLRGSGERSYGYTF.

This chain uses TRBV24-1 with TRBJ1-5; D gene unclear. Germline V gene data show CDR1 as KGHDR and CDR2 as SFDVKD. V was clipped by 6 bases and J by 4 bases, with 9 bases between them. The CDR3 is made up of 13 amino acids. CDR3 coding DNA: TGTGCCACCAGTCTTGATGGGAATCAGCCCCAGCATTTT. This translates into CATSLDGNQPQHF.

V gene TRBV6-5 combines with J gene TRBJ2-7; TRBD1 matches at 8 bases. The CDR3 totals 14 residues. The germline CDR1 and CDR2 sequences are MNHEY and SVGAGI. The V gene end was trimmed by 5 bases and the J gene end by 2 bases; junction bases not matched to a gene: 5. The CDR3 DNA reads TGTGCCAGCAGTCGGGACAGGTCCCCCTACGAGCAGTACTTC. Translated, it gives CASSRDRSPYEQYF.

This chain joins TRBV3-1 (or the pseudogene TRBV3-2) and TRBJ1-3, with D unclear. This CDR3 is built from 14 residues. Trimming pared 2 bases from V and 0 bases from J, leaving 5 bases between. Germline V lookup: CDR1 LGHDT, CDR2 YNNKEL (reference sequence). CDR3 bases: TGTGCCAGCAGCCAACTCCGCTCTGGAAACACCATATATTTT. Its translation: CASSQLRSGNTIYF.

The chain combines TRBV28 with TRBJ2-5; 7 bases agree with TRBD1. The V and J ends lost 5 bases and 5 bases, in that order; junction bases with no gene match: 11. In germline, CDR1 is MDHEN, CDR2 SYDVKM. CDR3 length equals 15 residues. CDR3 sequence reads: CASSPGTARAETQYF. CDR3 coding DNA: TGTGCCAGCAGTCCCGGGACAGCAAGAGCGGAGACCCAGTACTTC.

This chain connects TRBV18 to TRBJ1-2; D might be TRBD1 (5 bases). Germline V gene sequence: CDR1 KGHSH, CDR2 LQKENI. The CDR3 has 16 residues. Trimming cost V 2 bases and J 2 bases, with 15 bases left between them. The CDR3 here is CASSPSHSGDNYGYTF. CDR3 DNA sequence: TGTGCCAGCTCACCATCCCACTCGGGGGACAACTATGGCTACACCTTC. Together with reference TRBV18 and TRBJ1-2, the CDR3 gives the full variable domain: NAGVMQNPRHLVRRRGQEARLRCSPMKGHSHVYWYRQLPEEGLKFMVYLQKENIIDESGMPKERFSAEFPKEGPSILRIQQVVRGDSAAYFCASSPSHSGDNYGYTFGSGTRLTVV.

The V and J genes are TRBV19 and TRBJ1-2, with TRBD1 identical over 9 bases. The CDR3 has 15 amino acids. With V trimmed by 4 bases and J by 3 bases, 6 bases remained unmatched. CDR1 is LNHDA, CDR2 SQIVND, per germline (reference sequence). The CDR3 here is CASSTRDRVDYGYTF. The CDR3 DNA reads as TGTGCCAGTAGTACCCGGGACAGGGTGGACTATGGCTACACCTTC.

The CDR3 here is CASSEAGRVYGYTF. In DNA, the CDR3 is TGTGCCAGCAGTGAAGCAGGCAGGGTGTATGGCTACACCTTC. The V call is TRBV6-1, the J call TRBJ1-2, with D possibly matching TRBD1 (5 bases). The V gene's germline CDR1 is MNHNS and CDR2 SASEGT. The CDR3 loop spans 14 amino acids. V lost 0 bases to trimming and J lost 5 bases, with 10 bases between them.

The chain is built from TRBV7-2 and TRBJ1-6; 10 bases align to TRBD1. Losses at the gene ends were 4 bases for V and 10 bases for J; bases not matched to a gene: 7. The length of the CDR3 is 15 residues. Germline values: CDR1 SGHTA, CDR2 FQGNSA. CDR3 sequence reads: CASSYPGTGESPLHF. CDR3 DNA sequence: TGTGCCAGCAGCTACCCCGGGACAGGGGAATCACCCCTCCACTTT.

The chain combines TRBV11-3 with TRBJ2-5, with D unresolved. The germline CDR1 and CDR2 sequences are SGHNT and YENEEA. The CDR3 is 12 residues long. V was clipped by 8 bases and J by 5 bases, with 12 bases between them. The CDR3 bases are TGTGCCAGCGCCGTGGGCAGGGAGACCCAGTACTTC. Its protein product is CASAVGRETQYF.

V usage is TRBV7-2 and J usage is TRBJ1-4, with 8 bases that match TRBD1. This CDR3 is 14 amino acids long. Germline CDR1 is SGHTA and CDR2 is FQGNSA. After removal of 5 bases from V and 5 bases from J, the junction contained 4 bases not matched to a gene. CDR3 sequence: CASSARTGNEKLFF. The CDR3 nucleotides read TGTGCCAGCAGCGCGCGGACAGGGAATGAAAAACTGTTTTTT.